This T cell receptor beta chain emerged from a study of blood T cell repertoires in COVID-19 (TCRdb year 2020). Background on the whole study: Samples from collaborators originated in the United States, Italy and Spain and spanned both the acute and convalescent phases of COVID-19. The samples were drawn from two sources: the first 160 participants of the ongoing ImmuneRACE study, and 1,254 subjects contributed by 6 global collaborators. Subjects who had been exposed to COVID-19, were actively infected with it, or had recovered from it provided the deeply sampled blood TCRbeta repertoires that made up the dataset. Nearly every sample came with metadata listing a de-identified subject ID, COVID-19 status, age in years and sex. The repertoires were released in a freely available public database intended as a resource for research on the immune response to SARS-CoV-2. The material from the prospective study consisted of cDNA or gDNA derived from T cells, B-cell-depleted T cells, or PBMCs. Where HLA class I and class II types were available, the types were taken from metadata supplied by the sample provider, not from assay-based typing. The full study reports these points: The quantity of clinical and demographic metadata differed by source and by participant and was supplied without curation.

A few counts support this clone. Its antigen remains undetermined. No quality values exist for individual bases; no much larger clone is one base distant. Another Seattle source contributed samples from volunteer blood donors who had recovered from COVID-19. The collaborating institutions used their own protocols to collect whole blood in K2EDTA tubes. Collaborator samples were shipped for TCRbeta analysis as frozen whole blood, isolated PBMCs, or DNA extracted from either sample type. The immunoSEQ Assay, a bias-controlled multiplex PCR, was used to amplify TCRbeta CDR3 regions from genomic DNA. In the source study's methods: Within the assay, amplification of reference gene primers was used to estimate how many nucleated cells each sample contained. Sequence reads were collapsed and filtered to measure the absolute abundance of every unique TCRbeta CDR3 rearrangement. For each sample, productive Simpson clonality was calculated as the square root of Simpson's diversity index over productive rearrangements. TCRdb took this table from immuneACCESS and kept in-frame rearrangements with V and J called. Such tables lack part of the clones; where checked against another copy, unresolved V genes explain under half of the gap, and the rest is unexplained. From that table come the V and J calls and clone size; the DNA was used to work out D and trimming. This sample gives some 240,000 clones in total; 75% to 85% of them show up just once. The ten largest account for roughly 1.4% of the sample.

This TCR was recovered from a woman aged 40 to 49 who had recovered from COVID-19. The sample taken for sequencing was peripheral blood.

The DNA sequence follows: TGTGCCAGCACCGGGACAGGAAATTCACCCCTCCACTTT. It translates as CASTGTGNSPLHF. The receptor chain draws on TRBV2 and TRBJ1-6; TRBD1 aligns with 8 central bases. The CDR3 spans 13 residues, from the cysteine through the phenylalanine. CDR3 DNA only is kept here, 39 bases in frame from base 1. From the germline V gene, CDR1 is SNHLY and CDR2 is FYNNEI. Relative to germline, V is missing 7 bases and J is missing 7 bases, with 3 bases of the junction outside any gene match.